This T cell receptor beta chain was obtained from a study of beta chain features in type 1 diabetes. Study details: Sorted cells from all samples, numbering roughly 100,000,000, were examined. Study-level points and caveats: Insertions at VDJ junctions were less frequent in type 1 diabetes patients. These patients also deleted more nucleotides at the same junctions.

The isolated RNA, all of it, was reverse transcribed, so expressed TCRB transcripts were what got sequenced. The assay was immunoSEQ multiplex PCR, and TCRdb's table has in-frame clones only and misses some. The sample comprises under 450,000 clones, 11% to 15% of which are singletons, and 0.035% to 0.045% rests with the top ten. This clone showed up just a few times. Its antigen is not known. All of the sorted populations showed purity greater than 95%. The clonotype originates from a man aged 25 to 40 in good health. Sequencing was carried out using naive CD4+ T cells from blood.

As DNA, the CDR3 is TGTGCCAGCAGCGGGACTCGTAATTCACCCCTCCACTTT. Amino acids: CASSGTRNSPLHF. V gene TRBV7-2 combines with J gene TRBJ1-6; D is possibly TRBD1 (5 bases). There are 13 residues in the CDR3. Germline V gene data show CDR1 as SGHTA and CDR2 as FQGNSA. Trimming cost V 5 bases and J 6 bases, with 8 bases left between them.